This TCR beta chain was documented in a study of T cells in localized non-small cell lung cancer. Study-wide points: Sequence data derive from only one tumor region, so heterogeneity remains possible. A median roughly 57 of the top 100 tumor clones appeared in adjacent lung. In uninvolved adjacent lung, T cell clonality reached its highest value, exceeding tumor. A denser population of T cells in blood accompanied longer overall survival.

TCRdb's copy holds only in-frame clones and misses some; the assay was immunoSEQ multiplex PCR. The table lists about 2,100 clones, around 20% of them singletons. Trimming pared 5 bases from V and 11 bases from J, leaving 16 bases between. The CDR3 runs 13 residues. This clone is termed medium-sized. Its target is not known. The receptor's source is a man aged 40-75 years with stage I squamous cell lung carcinoma. The J gene is TRBJ2-4, the V gene TRBV7-1; the D gene is possibly TRBD1 (6 bases). TRBV7-1 qualifies as an ORF whose function is uncertain. Sequenced here: lung tumor tissue, sampled before any cancer treatment. CDR3 protein: CASSAIWGQLQYF. DNA for the CDR3: TGTGCCAGCAGCGCCATCTGGGGGCAACTTCAGTACTTC.